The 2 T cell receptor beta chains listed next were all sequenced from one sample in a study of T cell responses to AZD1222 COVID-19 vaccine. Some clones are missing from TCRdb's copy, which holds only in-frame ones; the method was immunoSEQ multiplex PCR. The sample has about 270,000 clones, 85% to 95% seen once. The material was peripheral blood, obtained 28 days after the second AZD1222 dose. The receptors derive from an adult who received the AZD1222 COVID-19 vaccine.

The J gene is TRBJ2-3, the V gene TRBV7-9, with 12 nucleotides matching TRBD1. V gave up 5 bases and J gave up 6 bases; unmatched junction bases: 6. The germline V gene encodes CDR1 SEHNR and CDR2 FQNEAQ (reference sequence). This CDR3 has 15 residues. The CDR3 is CASSLMGQGADTQYF. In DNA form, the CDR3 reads TGTGCCAGCAGCCTCATGGGACAGGGGGCTGATACGCAGTATTTT.

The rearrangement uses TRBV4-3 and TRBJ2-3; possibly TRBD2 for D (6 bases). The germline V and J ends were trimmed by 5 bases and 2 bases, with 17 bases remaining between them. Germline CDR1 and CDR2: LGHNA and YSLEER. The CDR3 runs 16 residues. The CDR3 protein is CASSSRDGRDTDTQYF. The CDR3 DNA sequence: TGCGCCAGCAGCTCTCGGGACGGGAGAGACACAGATACGCAGTATTTT.